What follows describes a single T cell receptor (beta chain). This sample stems from a study of blood T cell repertoires in COVID-19. Study information: Samples of COVID-19 (acute and convalescent) were obtained from the United States, Italy and Spain. Sources were T cells, B-cell-depleted T cells, or PBMCs; the material itself was cDNA or gDNA.

Per the authors' pipeline: Amplification of reference gene primers was used by the study to estimate nucleated cell counts. The data were produced by immunoSEQ multiplex PCR, yet TCRdb's version contains in-frame clones alone and is incomplete. V, J and clone size derive from that table, while D and trimming were established from the DNA sequence. The sample lists more than 200,000 clones, roughly 84% seen once, with roughly 4% in the top ten. This clonotype was obtained from a man aged 55 to 70 with acute or convalescent COVID-19. The source material was peripheral blood.

CDR3 protein: CASTPTANTEAFF. The CDR3 region has the DNA TGTGCCAGCACCCCGACAGCGAACACTGAAGCTTTCTTT. The J gene is TRBJ1-1, the V gene TRBV12-3 or TRBV12-4; TRBD1 is a possible D gene (5 bases). There are 13 residues in the CDR3. V was shortened by 7 bases and J by 1 base, with 10 bases between the two germline ends.